This T cell receptor (beta chain) is drawn from a study of blood T cell repertoires in COVID-19. Seattle-derived patients entered the study during active infection and were followed longitudinally. The CDR3 consists of 14 residues. The junction had 4 bases not matched to a gene; V was cut back by 1 base and J by 5 bases. The germline CDR1 and CDR2 sequences are SGHDT and YYEEEE. Sequenced by immunoSEQ multiplex PCR; TCRdb stores in-frame clones only, minus some. The sample shows 250,000 to 400,000 clones, around 88% of them seen only once. The clonotype originates from a woman aged 25 to 39 with COVID-19, enrolled during active disease. The sample taken for sequencing was peripheral blood. The chain joins TRBV5-6 to TRBJ1-1; 8 bases map to TRBD1. CDR3 DNA sequence: TGTGCCAGCAGCTTGACCACAGGGGGGACTGAAGCTTTCTTT. It specifies CASSLTTGGTEAFF.